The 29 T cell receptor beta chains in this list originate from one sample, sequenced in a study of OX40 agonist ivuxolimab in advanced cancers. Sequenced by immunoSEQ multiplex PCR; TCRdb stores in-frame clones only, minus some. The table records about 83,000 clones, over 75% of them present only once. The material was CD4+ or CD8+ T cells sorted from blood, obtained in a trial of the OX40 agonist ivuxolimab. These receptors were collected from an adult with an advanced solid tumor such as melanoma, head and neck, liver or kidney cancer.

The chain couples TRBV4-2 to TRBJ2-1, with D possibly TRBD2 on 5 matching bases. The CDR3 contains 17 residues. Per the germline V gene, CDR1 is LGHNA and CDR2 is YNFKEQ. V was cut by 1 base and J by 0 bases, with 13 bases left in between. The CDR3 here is CASSQGTAASSYNEQFF. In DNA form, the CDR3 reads TGTGCCAGCAGCCAAGGAACAGCGGCAAGCTCCTACAATGAGCAGTTCTTC.

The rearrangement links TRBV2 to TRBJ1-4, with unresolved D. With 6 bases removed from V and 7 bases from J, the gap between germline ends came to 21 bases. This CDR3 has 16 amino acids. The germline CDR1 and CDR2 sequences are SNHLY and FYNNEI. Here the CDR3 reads CASRFRTGLEGEKLFF. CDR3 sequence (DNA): TGTGCCAGCAGATTCAGAACGGGCCTCGAGGGTGAAAAACTGTTTTTT.

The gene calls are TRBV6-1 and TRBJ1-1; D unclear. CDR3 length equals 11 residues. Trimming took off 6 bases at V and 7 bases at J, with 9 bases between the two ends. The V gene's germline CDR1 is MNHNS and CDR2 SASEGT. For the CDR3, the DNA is TGTGCCAGCAGGATAAGGATTGAAGCTTTCTTT. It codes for CASRIRIEAFF.

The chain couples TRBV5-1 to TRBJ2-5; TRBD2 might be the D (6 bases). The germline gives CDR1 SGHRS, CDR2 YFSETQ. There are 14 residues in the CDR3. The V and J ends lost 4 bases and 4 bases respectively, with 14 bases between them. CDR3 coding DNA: TGCGCCAGCAGCCCGGGACTGAACAGAGAGACCCAGTACTTC. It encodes CASSPGLNRETQYF.

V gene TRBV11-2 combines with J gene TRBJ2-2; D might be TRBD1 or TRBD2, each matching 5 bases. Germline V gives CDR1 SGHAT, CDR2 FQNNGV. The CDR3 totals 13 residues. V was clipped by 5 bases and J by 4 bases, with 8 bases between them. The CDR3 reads CASSPGTTGELFF. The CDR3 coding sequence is TGTGCCAGCAGCCCAGGGACCACCGGGGAGCTGTTTTTT.

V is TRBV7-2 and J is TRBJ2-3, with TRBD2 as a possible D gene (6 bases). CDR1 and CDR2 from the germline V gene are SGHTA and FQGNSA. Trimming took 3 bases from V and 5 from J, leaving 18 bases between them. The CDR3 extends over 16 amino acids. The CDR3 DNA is TGTGCCAGCAGCTTCTTTTTACGAAGGGGAGGAGATACGCAGTATTTT. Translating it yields CASSFFLRRGGDTQYF.

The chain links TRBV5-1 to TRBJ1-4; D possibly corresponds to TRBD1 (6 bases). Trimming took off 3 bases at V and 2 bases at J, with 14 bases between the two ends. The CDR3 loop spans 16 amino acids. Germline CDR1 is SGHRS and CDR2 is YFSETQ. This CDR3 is CASSWPLQGTNEKLFF. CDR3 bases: TGCGCCAGCAGCTGGCCACTGCAGGGGACTAATGAAAAACTGTTTTTT.

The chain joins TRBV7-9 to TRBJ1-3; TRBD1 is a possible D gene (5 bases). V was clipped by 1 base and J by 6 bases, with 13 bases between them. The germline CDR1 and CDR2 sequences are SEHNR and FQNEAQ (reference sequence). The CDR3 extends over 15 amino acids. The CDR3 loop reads CASSLVQGSVNTIYF. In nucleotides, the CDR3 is TGTGCCAGCAGCTTAGTTCAGGGCAGCGTAAACACCATATATTTT.

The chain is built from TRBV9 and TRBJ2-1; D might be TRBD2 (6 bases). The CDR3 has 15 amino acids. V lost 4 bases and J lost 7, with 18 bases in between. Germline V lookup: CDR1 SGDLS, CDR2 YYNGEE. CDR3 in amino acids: CASSSMPGLPNEQFF. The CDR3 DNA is TGTGCCAGCAGCTCGATGCCGGGACTGCCAAATGAGCAGTTCTTC.

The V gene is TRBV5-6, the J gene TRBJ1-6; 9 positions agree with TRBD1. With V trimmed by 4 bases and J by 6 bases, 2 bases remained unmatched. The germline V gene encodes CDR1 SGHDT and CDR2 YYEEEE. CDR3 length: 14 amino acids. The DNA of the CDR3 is TGTGCCAGCAGCGCGGGACAGGGTAATTCACCCCTCCACTTT. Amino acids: CASSAGQGNSPLHF.

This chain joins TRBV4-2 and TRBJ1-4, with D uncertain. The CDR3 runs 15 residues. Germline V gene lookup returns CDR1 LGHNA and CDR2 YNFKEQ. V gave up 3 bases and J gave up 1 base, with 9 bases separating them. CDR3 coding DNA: TGTGCCAGCAGCCACATACAAGAAACTAATGAAAAACTGTTTTTT. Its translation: CASSHIQETNEKLFF.

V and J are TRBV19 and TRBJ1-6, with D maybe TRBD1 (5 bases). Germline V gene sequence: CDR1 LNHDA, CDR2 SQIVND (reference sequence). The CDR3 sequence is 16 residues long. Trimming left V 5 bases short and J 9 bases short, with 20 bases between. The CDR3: CASSAPGTGRGSPLHF. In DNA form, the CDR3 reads TGTGCCAGTAGTGCCCCCGGGACTGGCCGTGGTTCACCCCTCCACTTT.

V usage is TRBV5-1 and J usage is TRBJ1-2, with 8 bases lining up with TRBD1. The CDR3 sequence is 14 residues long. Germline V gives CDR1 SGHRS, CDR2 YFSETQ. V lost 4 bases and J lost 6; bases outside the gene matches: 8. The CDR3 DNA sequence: TGCGCCAGCAGCAAGATACAGGGGGAAGATGGCTACACCTTC. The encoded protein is CASSKIQGEDGYTF.

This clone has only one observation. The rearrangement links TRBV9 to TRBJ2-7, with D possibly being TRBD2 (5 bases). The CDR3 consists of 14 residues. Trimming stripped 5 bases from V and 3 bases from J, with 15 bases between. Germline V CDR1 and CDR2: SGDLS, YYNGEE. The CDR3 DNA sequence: TGTGCCAGCAGTCCGGGAAATGAGTTCTACGAGCAGTACTTC. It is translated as CASSPGNEFYEQYF.

DNA for the CDR3: TGTGCCAGCAGCTTGCCAGGGTCTTATAATTCACCCCTCCACTTT. Translating gives CASSLPGSYNSPLHF. The V call is TRBV11-1, the J call TRBJ1-6; possibly TRBD1 for D (5 bases). The CDR3 has 15 residues. The V and J ends lost 3 bases and 4 bases respectively, with 10 bases between them. Germline values: CDR1 SGHAT, CDR2 FQDESV (reference sequence).

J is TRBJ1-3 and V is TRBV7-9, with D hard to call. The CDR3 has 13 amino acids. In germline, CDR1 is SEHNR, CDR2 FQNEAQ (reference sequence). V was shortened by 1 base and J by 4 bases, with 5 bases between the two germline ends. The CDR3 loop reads CASSLGGGNTIYF. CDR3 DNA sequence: TGTGCCAGCAGCTTAGGTGGGGGAAACACCATATATTTT.

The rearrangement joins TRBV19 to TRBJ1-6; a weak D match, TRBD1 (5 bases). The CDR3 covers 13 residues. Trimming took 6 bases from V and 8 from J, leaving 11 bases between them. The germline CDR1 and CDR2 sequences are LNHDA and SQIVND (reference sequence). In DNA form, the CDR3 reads TGTGCCAGTAGGTCCGGAGGGGATTCACCCCTCCACTTT. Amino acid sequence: CASRSGGDSPLHF.

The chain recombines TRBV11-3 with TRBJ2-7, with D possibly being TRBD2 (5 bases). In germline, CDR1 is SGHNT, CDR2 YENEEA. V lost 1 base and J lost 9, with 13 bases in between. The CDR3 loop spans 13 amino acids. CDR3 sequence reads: CASSLGAAERQYF. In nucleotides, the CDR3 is TGTGCCAGCAGCTTAGGAGCAGCGGAAAGGCAGTACTTC.

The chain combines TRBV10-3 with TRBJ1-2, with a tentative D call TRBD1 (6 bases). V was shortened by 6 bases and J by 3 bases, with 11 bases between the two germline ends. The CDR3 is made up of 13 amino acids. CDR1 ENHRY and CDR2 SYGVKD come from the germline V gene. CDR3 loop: CAISGDTDYGYTF. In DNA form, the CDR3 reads TGTGCCATCAGCGGGGACACAGACTATGGCTACACCTTC.

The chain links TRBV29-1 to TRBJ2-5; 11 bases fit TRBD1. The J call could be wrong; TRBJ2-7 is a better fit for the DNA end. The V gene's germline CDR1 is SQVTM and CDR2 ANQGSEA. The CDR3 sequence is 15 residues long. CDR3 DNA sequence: TGCAGCGTTGAAGGGGGGACAGGGGGATCCTACGAGCAGTACTTC. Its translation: CSVEGGTGGSYEQYF.

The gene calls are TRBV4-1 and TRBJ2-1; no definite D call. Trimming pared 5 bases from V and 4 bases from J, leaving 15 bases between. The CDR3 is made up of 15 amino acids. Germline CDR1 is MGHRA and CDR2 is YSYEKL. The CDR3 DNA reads TGCGCCAGCAGCGGAAATAGACTTACTTACAATGAGCAGTTCTTC. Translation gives CASSGNRLTYNEQFF.

The CDR3 region has the DNA TGTGCCAGCAGCGTAGTCGGACAGGGTCTTCTGGATACGCAGTATTTT. Translating gives CASSVVGQGLLDTQYF. The V and J genes are TRBV9 and TRBJ2-3, with 8 bases matching TRBD1. Germline CDR1 reads SGDLS; CDR2 reads YYNGEE. V shed 0 bases and J 6 bases; nucleotides not matched to a gene: 9. CDR3 length equals 16 residues.

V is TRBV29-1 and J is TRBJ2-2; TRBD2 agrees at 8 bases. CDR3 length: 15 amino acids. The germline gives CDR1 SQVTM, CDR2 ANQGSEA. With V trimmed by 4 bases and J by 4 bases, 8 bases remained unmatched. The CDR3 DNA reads TGCAGCGTTGGAGGTAGCGGGGCGGGCACCGGGGAGCTGTTTTTT. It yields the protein CSVGGSGAGTGELFF.

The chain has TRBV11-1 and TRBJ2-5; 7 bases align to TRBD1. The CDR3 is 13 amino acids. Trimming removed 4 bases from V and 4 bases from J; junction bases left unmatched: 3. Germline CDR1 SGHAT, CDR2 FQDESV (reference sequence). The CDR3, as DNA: TGTGCCAGCAGCTCAAGGACAGGAGAGACCCAGTACTTC. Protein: CASSSRTGETQYF.

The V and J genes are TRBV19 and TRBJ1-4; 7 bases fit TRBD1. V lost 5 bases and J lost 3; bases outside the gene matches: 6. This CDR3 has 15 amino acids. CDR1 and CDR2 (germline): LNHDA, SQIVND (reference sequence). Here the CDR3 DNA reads TGTGCCAGTAGTTACCCCGGGACAGCTAATGAAAAACTGTTTTTT. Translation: CASSYPGTANEKLFF. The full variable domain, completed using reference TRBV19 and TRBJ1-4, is DGGITQSPKYLFRKEGQNVTLSCEQNLNHDAMYWYRQDPGQGLRLIYYSQIVNDFQKGDIAEGYSVSREKKESFPLTVTSAQKNPTAFYLCASSYPGTANEKLFFGSGTQLSVL.

The DNA of the CDR3 is TGCGCCAGCAGCTTATACGGGGGCCACAATCAGCCCCAGCATTTT. It is translated as CASSLYGGHNQPQHF. The chain is built from TRBV5-1 and TRBJ1-5, with D perhaps matching TRBD1 (6 bases). Germline V gene sequence: CDR1 SGHRS, CDR2 YFSETQ. The germline V and J ends were trimmed by 2 bases and 3 bases, with 12 bases remaining between them. This CDR3 is 15 amino acids long.

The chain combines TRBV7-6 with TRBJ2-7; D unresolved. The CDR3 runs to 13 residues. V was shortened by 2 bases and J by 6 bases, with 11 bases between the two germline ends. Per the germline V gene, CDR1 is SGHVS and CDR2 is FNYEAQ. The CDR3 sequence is CASSLSEFSEQYF. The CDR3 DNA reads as TGTGCCAGCAGCTTATCAGAGTTCTCCGAGCAGTACTTC. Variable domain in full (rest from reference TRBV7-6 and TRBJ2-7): GAGVSQSPRYKVTKRGQDVALRCDPISGHVSLYWYRQALGQGPEFLTYFNYEAQQDKSGLPNDRFSAERPEGSISTLTIQRTEQRDSAMYRCASSLSEFSEQYFGPGTRLTVT.

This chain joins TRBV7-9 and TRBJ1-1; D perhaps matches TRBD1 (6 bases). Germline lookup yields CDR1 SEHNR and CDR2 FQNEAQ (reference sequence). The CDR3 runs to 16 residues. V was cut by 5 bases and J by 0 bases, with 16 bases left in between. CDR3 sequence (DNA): TGTGCCAGCAGCCTCCGGGGAGGGACACTGAACACTGAAGCTTTCTTT. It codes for CASSLRGGTLNTEAFF.

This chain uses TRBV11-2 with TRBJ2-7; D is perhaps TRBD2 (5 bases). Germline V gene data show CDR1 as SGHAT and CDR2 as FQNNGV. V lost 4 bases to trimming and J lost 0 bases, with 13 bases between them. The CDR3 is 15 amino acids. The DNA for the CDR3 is TGTGCCAGCAGCTCCGGGGTGGGGAGCTCCTACGAGCAGTACTTC. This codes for CASSSGVGSSYEQYF.